The 13 T cell receptor beta chains given below trace back to one sample, sequenced in a study of identical twins. Via MiXCR, TCRdb re-called the 5' RACE reads, giving one row per CDR3 protein. The sample gives around 500,000 distinct CDR3 sequences, 12% to 15% of which show up once; 0.4% to 0.55% is in the top ten. The sample also formed part of further work on yellow fever vaccine responses in identical twins.

The specimen sequenced was CD4+ T cells sorted from blood. The receptor source for this set is a woman younger than 35 in good health.

The table lists this clonotype with a few counts. The V and J genes are TRBV7-8 and TRBJ2-7, with 7 nucleotides matching TRBD1. Per the germline V gene, CDR1 is SGHVS and CDR2 is FQNEAQ. The CDR3 totals 15 residues. J was trimmed by 12 bases and V by 5 bases; bases with no gene match: 19. The CDR3 nucleotides read TGTGCCAGCAGCCAGTACCGGGACAGTCAATCGCGACGGTACTTC. Amino acids: CASSQYRDSQSRRYF.

There are many counts of this clonotype. The rearrangement uses TRBV5-1 and TRBJ2-1; the D gene is possibly TRBD1 (5 bases). Germline V gene lookup returns CDR1 SGHRS and CDR2 YFSETQ. The germline V and J ends were trimmed by 0 bases and 8 bases, with 9 bases remaining between them. The CDR3 sequence is 13 residues long. Here the CDR3 DNA reads TGCGCCAGCAGCTTGGTAAAAGGGGATGAGCAGTTCTTC. Translation gives CASSLVKGDEQFF.

This clonotype was detected only a few times. The V gene is TRBV10-3, the J gene TRBJ2-1, with a tentative D call TRBD2 (6 bases). The germline V and J ends were trimmed by 6 bases and 1 base, with 13 bases remaining between them. The CDR3 consists of 15 residues. CDR1 and CDR2 from the germline V gene are ENHRY and SYGVKD. The CDR3 here is CAIRSSSESYNEQFF. The DNA of the CDR3 is TGTGCCATCAGGTCCTCTAGCGAGTCCTACAATGAGCAGTTCTTC.

This clonotype was counted between two and nine times. The chain has TRBV4-2 and TRBJ2-7, with D uncertain. Germline V CDR1 and CDR2: LGHNA, YNFKEQ. V lost 4 bases and J lost 0, with 10 bases in between. The CDR3 spans 14 residues. The DNA of the CDR3 is TGTGCCAGCAGCCCATTGCAAGGCTCCTACGAGCAGTACTTC. The encoded protein is CASSPLQGSYEQYF.

There are a few counts of this clonotype. V gene TRBV28 combines with J gene TRBJ2-5; no firm D call. Trimming left V 6 bases short and J 4 bases short, with 12 bases between. Germline V gene lookup returns CDR1 MDHEN and CDR2 SYDVKM. CDR3 length: 13 residues. DNA of the CDR3: TGTGCCAGCAGCCCCGATCTGGGAGAGACCCAGTACTTC. Translating it yields CASSPDLGETQYF. Full variable domain (missing parts from reference TRBV28 and TRBJ2-5): DVKVTQSSRYLVKRTGEKVFLECVQDMDHENMFWYRQDPGLGLRLIYFSYDVKMKEKGDIPEGYSVSREKKERFSLILESASTNQTSMYLCASSPDLGETQYFGPGTRLLVL.

The V and J genes are TRBV7-2 and TRBJ1-1; 9 bases line up with TRBD1. This CDR3 spans 14 amino acids. Trimming removed 6 bases from V and 4 bases from J; junction bases left unmatched: 6. CDR1 and CDR2 (germline): SGHTA, FQGNSA. CDR3 DNA: TGTGCCAGCAGACGACAGGGGGATCGCACTGAAGCTTTCTTT. This sequence encodes CASRRQGDRTEAFF.

This clonotype was counted a few times. One end of the junction fails to match germline, which may point to a read error. The genes are TRBV28 and TRBJ1-1, with 7 bases that match TRBD1. This CDR3 has 14 residues. Germline lookup yields CDR1 MDHEN and CDR2 SYDVKM. Here the CDR3 DNA reads TGTGCCAGCACCGCGGGGACAGCGAACGCTGAAGCTTTCTTT. The encoded protein is CASTAGTANAEAFF.

V is TRBV6-1 and J is TRBJ2-2, with 7 bases lining up with TRBD1. Unmatched junction bases numbered 6, after V lost 6 bases and J lost 2 bases. This CDR3 comprises 15 residues. The V gene's germline CDR1 is MNHNS and CDR2 SASEGT. Here the CDR3 reads CASRSGQLNTGELFF. Written as DNA, the CDR3 is TGTGCCAGCAGATCGGGACAGCTAAACACCGGGGAGCTGTTTTTT.

The chain joins TRBV5-4 to TRBJ2-7, with TRBD1 matching over 10 bases. Germline V gene data show CDR1 as SGHNT and CDR2 as YYREEE (reference sequence). Trimming cost V 3 bases and J 4 bases; bases outside gene matches: 7. The CDR3 spans 15 residues. The DNA for the CDR3 is TGTGCCAGCAGCTCAACAGACAGGGGGCAATACGAGCAGTACTTC. This encodes CASSSTDRGQYEQYF.

This clonotype occurred a few times. This chain links TRBV10-3 with TRBJ1-4; D unclear. Germline V lookup: CDR1 ENHRY, CDR2 SYGVKD. The CDR3 covers 15 residues. Trimming removed 2 bases from V and 7 bases from J, with 14 bases in between. The CDR3 spells CAISERVGFSEKLFF. CDR3 DNA sequence: TGTGCCATCAGTGAGCGGGTGGGATTTTCTGAAAAACTGTTTTTT.

In this sample, this clonotype turned up a few times. This chain joins TRBV12-3 or TRBV12-4 and TRBJ2-7; D is unclear. The CDR3 runs to 13 residues. Trimming pared 3 bases from V and 0 bases from J, leaving 6 bases between. This CDR3 reads CASSLTNSYEQYF. The CDR3 DNA reads as TGTGCCAGCAGTTTGACAAACTCCTACGAGCAGTACTTC.

The J gene is TRBJ2-1, the V gene TRBV20-1; 12 nucleotides match TRBD2. Germline V gene data show CDR1 as DFQATT and CDR2 as SNEGSKA (reference sequence). The CDR3 is made up of 16 amino acids. V lost 2 bases and J lost 10; bases outside the gene matches: 12. For the CDR3, the DNA is TGCAGTGCTAGACGGACTAGCGGGGTACTTAGTCGCGAGCAGTTCTTC. Protein: CSARRTSGVLSREQFF.

In this sample, this clonotype turned up a few times. CDR3 bases: TGTGCCAGCAGCTCGGGGGGGACTAGCGGACCGCACGAGCAGTACTTC. This gives the protein CASSSGGTSGPHEQYF. This chain connects TRBV11-2 to TRBJ2-7, with TRBD2 identical over 11 bases. Germline V CDR1 and CDR2: SGHAT, FQNNGV. The ends lost 4 bases at V and 5 bases at J; junction bases unmatched: 10. The CDR3 is made up of 16 amino acids.